The source of this T cell receptor (beta chain) is a study of T cells in Graves' hyperthyroidism and ophthalmopathy. Background on the study: Peripheral blood was collected at initial diagnosis, before any treatment.

More than 8 ml fresh peripheral blood yielded the PBMCs. Amplification yielded TCR beta CDR3 regions, with RNA transcripts as the source. An initial round of RT-PCR targeting the TCR CDR3 relied on the HTBI primer set. MiXCR, run by TCRdb on the multiplex PCR reads, gives a single entry per CDR3 protein. The sample lists some 600,000 distinct CDR3 sequences; about 15% were seen once. The V gene's germline CDR1 is SGHTA and CDR2 FQGNSA. CDR3 size: 18 residues. J gave up 4 bases and V 4 bases, and 9 bases lay outside the gene matches. V gene TRBV7-2 combines with J gene TRBJ2-2, with 13 bases that match TRBD2. The material sequenced was blood. This sequence was found in a woman aged 25 to 39 with Graves' hyperthyroidism that later progressed to Graves' ophthalmopathy. CDR3 region: CASSSFHGLAGATGELFF. CDR3 nucleotide sequence: TGTGCCAGCAGCTCGTTTCACGGACTAGCGGGAGCCACCGGGGAGCTGTTTTTT.